This TCR beta chain originates from a study of regulatory dendritic cells for organ transplantation. Across the whole study: Monocytes received vitamin D3 on days 0 and 4, IL-10 on day 4. Findings and caveats of the study: Memory CD8+ clonal expansion seemed more limited with regulatory than mature dendritic cells. Naive CD4+ and CD8+ repertoires were highly diverse; memory CD8+ was most oligoclonal.

Sorted subsets were CFSE-labeled and cultured about 5 days with allogeneic dendritic cells. Naive CD45RA+ and memory CD45RO+ CD4+ or CD8+ T cells were FACS-sorted. Notes on this clone: Antigen unknown.

The CDR3 extends over 15 amino acids. Looked up from germline, CDR1 is LNHNV and CDR2 is YYDKDF (reference sequence). V lost 4 bases to trimming and J lost 5 bases, with 17 bases between them. Produced via immunoSEQ multiplex PCR; TCRdb's table is partial and in-frame only. The sample shows approximately 11,000 clones, around nine tenths of them seen only once. The sample taken for sequencing was naive CD8+ T cells from blood cultured with dendritic cells. The subset was: CD45RA+ naive T cells. This clonotype was obtained from a human donor in good health. The chain combines TRBV15 with TRBJ2-5; the D call may be TRBD1 or TRBD2 (6 bases each). DNA of the CDR3: TGTGCCACCAGCACCCCTCTGGGGGGCTGGGAGACCCAGTACTTC. Translating gives CATSTPLGGWETQYF.